This T cell receptor (beta chain) was found in a study of OX40 agonist ivuxolimab in advanced cancers. About the study: Those enrolled were roughly 80% male, with a mean age of roughly 62 years and ages from 23 to 79.

Of note for this clone: The antigen is unknown.

The V and J ends lost 2 bases and 2 bases respectively, with 10 bases between them. From germline, CDR1 is MGHRA and CDR2 YSYEKL. The CDR3 is made up of 15 amino acids. Produced via immunoSEQ multiplex PCR; TCRdb's table is partial and in-frame only. The sample shows tens of thousands of clones, 88% of them seen only once. Notes on the study in general: Normalized expansion of T-cell clones was also low for some nonresponders. The authors did not determine the antigen specificity of the expanded peripheral T cells. Clonal expansion from baseline to week 6 occurred in both CD4+ and CD8+ T cells.

The chain carries TRBV4-1 and TRBJ1-3; D is unresolved. The starting material was CD4+ or CD8+ T cells sorted from blood, obtained in a trial of the OX40 agonist ivuxolimab. The TCR was taken from an adult with an advanced solid tumor such as melanoma, head and neck, liver or kidney cancer. The CDR3 bases are TGCGCCAGCAGCCAATTTGGTGCCCCTGGAAACACCATATATTTT. Translated, it gives CASSQFGAPGNTIYF.